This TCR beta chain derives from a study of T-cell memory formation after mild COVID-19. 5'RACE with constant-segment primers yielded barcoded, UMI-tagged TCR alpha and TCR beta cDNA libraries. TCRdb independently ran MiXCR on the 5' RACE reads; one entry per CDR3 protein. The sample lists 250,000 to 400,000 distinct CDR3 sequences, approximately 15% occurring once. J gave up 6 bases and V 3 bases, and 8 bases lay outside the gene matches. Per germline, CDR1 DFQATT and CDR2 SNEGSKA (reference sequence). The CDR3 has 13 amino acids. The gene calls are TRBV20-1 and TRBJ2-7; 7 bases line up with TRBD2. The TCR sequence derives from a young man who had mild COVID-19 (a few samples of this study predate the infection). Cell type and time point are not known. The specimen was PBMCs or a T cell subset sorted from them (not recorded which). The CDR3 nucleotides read TGCAGTGCTAGTCCTGGCGGGAGCATCGAGCAGTACTTC. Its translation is CSASPGGSIEQYF.